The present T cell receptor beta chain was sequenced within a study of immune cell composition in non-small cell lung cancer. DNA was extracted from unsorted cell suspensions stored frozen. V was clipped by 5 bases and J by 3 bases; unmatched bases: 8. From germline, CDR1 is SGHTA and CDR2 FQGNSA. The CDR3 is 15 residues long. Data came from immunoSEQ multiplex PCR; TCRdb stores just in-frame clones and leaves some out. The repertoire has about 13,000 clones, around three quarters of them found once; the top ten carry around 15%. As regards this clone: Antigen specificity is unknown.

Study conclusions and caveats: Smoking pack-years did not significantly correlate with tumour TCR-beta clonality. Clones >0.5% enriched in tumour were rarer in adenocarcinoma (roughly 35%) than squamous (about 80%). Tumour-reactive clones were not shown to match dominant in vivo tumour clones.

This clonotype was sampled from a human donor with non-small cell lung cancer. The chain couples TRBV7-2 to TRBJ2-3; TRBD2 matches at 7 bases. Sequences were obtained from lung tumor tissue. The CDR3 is CASSPRLAATDTQYF. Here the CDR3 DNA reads TGTGCCAGCAGCCCCCGACTAGCAGCTACAGATACGCAGTATTTT. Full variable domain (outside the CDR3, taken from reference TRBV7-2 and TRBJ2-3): GAGVSQSPSNKVTEKGKDVELRCDPISGHTALYWYRQSLGQGLEFLIYFQGNSAPDKSGLPSDRFSAERTGGSVSTLTIQRTQQEDSAVYLCASSPRLAATDTQYFGPGTRLTVL.